This T cell receptor beta chain was identified in a study of cytomegalovirus exposure and HLA in healthy donors (dated by TCRdb to between 2016 and 2019). Concerning the study at large: According to a later analysis, the 120 validation repertoires were produced on the same platform as the approximately 600 repertoires of the first cohort. To predict cytomegalovirus infection status, the study combined high-throughput TCR immunosequencing, statistical association of individual TCRs with disease status, and machine learning. A separate validation cohort of roughly 130 different subjects was used in addition to the 666-subject first cohort. The study was designed to test whether signatures of past pathogen exposure could be identified by cataloging public T cell receptors.

Libraries were constructed by the immunoSEQ multiplex PCR assay. In the authors' own workflow: A statistical classification framework was built to diagnose cytomegalovirus status from the catalog of TCR beta chain sequences. In TCRdb, the immuneACCESS table is reduced to in-frame sequences with V and J assigned. These tables do not hold every clone; where another copy was compared, an unresolved V gene accounts for under half, and the others remain unexplained. Clone size and V and J calls were adopted from that table, with D and trimming inferred from the DNA. The table for this sample lists about 110,000 clones; about 85% of them were counted only once. The ten largest clones represent more than 2.5% of the sample. Results the study describes overall, beyond this receptor: In the study, 150 to 200 TCR beta chains were listed as associated with cytomegalovirus. The validation cohort had no HLA typing available for a later analysis, so co-occurrence within that cohort was assessed over all 120 or so repertoires. Across donors, most TCR sequences were observed very rarely, whereas some public TCRs were present in many individuals. Cytomegalovirus status was reported to be diagnosed by the classifier with high specificity and sensitivity in both the original and validation cohorts. Three of the identified cytomegalovirus-associated TCR beta chains were confirmed in vitro to be specific for cytomegalovirus antigens. The authors suggested that the approach could potentially be extended to other disease states and immunological phenotypes. In a later analysis, TCRs clustered in the first cohort were found to also tend to co-occur in the 120 or so validation repertoires, with 85% to 95% of cluster scores above 0.

Trimming takes 4 bases from V and 4 bases from J, and the germline ends sit 17 bases apart. Taken from cysteine to phenylalanine, the CDR3 has 15 residues. Only CDR3 DNA remains: 45 bases, in frame from the first base. According to the germline V gene (reference sequence), CDR1 reads MNHEY and CDR2 reads SMNVEV. The donors were included in the validation cohort of over a hundred subjects, a group kept apart from the roughly 730-subject first cohort. As to this clone: Its antigen is unknown. It has no much larger one-base neighbor in the sample; base qualities were not kept.

The rearrangement joined TRBV27 to TRBJ2-7; TRBD2 could be the D gene, as 5 bases match. The sample consisted of PBMCs. This sequence originates from a woman in her late teens or twenties in good health and CMV-seronegative. The CDR3 loop reads CASSYREGNGYEQYF. The sequenced DNA is TGTGCCAGCAGTTACCGTGAGGGTAACGGGTACGAGCAGTACTTC.